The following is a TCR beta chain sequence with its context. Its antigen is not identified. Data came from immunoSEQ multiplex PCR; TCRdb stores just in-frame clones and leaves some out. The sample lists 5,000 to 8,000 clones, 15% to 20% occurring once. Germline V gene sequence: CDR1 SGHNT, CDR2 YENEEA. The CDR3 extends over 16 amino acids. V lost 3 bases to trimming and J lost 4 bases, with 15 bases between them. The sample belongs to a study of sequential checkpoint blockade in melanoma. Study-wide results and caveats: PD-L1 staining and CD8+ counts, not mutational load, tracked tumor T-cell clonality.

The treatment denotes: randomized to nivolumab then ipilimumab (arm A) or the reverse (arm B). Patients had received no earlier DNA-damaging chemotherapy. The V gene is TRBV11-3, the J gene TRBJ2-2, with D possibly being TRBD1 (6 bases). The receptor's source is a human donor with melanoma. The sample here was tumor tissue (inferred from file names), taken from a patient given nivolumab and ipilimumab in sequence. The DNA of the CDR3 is TGTGCCAGCAGCTTCTTTCCTCAGGGGTCCACCGGGGAGCTGTTTTTT. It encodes CASSFFPQGSTGELFF.